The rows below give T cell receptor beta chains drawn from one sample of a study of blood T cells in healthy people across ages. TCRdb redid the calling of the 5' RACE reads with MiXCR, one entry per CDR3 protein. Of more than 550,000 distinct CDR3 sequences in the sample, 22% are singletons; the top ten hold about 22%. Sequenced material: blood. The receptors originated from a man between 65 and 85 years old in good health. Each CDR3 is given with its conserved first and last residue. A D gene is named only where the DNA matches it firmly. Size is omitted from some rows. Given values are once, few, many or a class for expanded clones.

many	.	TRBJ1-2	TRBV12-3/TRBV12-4	TGTGCCAGCAGTTTTATGGGTTCAGGCTACACCTTC	CASSFMGSGYTF
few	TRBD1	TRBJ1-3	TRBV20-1	TGCAGTGCTAGAGGAGGACAGGTCGCTGGAAACACCATATATTTT	CSARGGQVAGNTIYF
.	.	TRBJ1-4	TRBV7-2	TGTGCCAGCAGCTCCGGAGGAGGGGTTGAAAAACTGTTTTTT	CASSSGGGVEKLFF
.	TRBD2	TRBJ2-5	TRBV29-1	TGCAGCGTTGTCCCCGGGACTACACAAGAGACCCAGTACTTC	CSVVPGTTQETQYF
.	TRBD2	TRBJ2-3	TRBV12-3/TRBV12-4	TGTGCCAGCAGTGGGACGAGCGGGAGGATCACAGATACGCAGTATTTT	CASSGTSGRITDTQYF
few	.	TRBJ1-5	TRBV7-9	TGTGCCGGTACTGAAGGCGGGGACCCGCCCCAGCATTTT	CAGTEGGDPPQHF
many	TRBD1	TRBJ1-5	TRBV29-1	TGCAGCGTTAAAGGGACAGGGGGACAGCCCCAGCATTTT	CSVKGTGGQPQHF
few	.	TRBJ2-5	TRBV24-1	TGTGCCACCAGTGATTTTCGGCAGGGAGGACAAGAGACCCAGTACTTC	CATSDFRQGGQETQYF
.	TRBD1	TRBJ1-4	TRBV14	TGTGCCAGCAGCTACTTGGACAGGAATGAAAAACTGTTTTTT	CASSYLDRNEKLFF
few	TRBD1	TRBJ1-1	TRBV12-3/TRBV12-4	TGTGCCAGCACTCTCCAGGGGGGGGACACTGAAGCTTTCTTT	CASTLQGGDTEAFF
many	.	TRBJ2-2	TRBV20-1	TGCAGTGCTAGAGGGGGGCTGGCCGGGGAGCTGTTTTTT	CSARGGLAGELFF
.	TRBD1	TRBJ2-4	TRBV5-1	TGCGCCAGCAGCCGAGGACAGGGGGCTAGGGGAAACATTCAGTACTTC	CASSRGQGARGNIQYF
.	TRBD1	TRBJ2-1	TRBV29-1	TGCAGCGTCGAGCTTGGACAGGGCTTGTACAATGAGCAGTTCTTC	CSVELGQGLYNEQFF
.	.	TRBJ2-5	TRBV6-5	TGTGCCAGCAGTGACTCCGGACGGTTAGGAGGGGAGACCCAGTACTTC	CASSDSGRLGGETQYF
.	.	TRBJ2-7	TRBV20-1	TGCAGTGCTAGAATTGCGCAGCGCGGCGAGCAGTACTTC	CSARIAQRGEQYF
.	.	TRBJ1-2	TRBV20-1	TGCAGTGCTAGGCTGTCCCCCCGGGGTGGCTACACCTTC	CSARLSPRGGYTF
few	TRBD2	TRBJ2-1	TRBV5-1	TGCGCCAGCAGCTTGGCGGGAGCGGGGGACTCCTCCTCCTACAATGAGCAGTTCTTC	CASSLAGAGDSSSYNEQFF
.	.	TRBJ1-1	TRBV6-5	TGTGCCAGCAGTTATCGACCTCGGCCCACTGAAGCTTTCTTT	CASSYRPRPTEAFF
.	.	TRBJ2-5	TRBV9	TGTGCCAGCAGCCCTACCCTCAACCCCATGGTCGAGACCCAGTACTTC	CASSPTLNPMVETQYF
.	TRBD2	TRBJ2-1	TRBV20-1	TGCAGTGCTAGAGAGGCTCTAGCGGGGGGCAATGAGCAGTTCTTC	CSAREALAGGNEQFF
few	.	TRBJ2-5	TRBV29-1	TGCAGCGTTGAAGAACAGGCTAGGGAGACCCAGTACTTC	CSVEEQARETQYF
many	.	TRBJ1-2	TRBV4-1	TGCGCCAGCAGCCAAGAGAACGCGGGTTATGGCTACACCTTC	CASSQENAGYGYTF
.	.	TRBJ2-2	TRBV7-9	TGTGCCAGCAGCCCCTCAGGGGCGAACACCGGGGAGCTGTTTTTT	CASSPSGANTGELFF
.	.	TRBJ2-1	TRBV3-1	TGTGCCAGCAGCCAAGGATTTGCGGGCAACAATGAGCAGTTCTTC	CASSQGFAGNNEQFF
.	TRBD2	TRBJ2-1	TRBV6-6	TGTGCCAGCAGTTCCTCCTCGACTAGCGGGGGGGACAATGAGCAGTTCTTC	CASSSSSTSGGDNEQFF
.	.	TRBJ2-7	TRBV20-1	TGCAGTGCTAGAGGTCAGGGTGGTTACGAGCAGTACTTC	CSARGQGGYEQYF
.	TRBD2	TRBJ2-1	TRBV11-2	TGTACCAGCAGCCTAGATCGCGGGGGCTACAATGAGCAGTTCTTC	CTSSLDRGGYNEQFF
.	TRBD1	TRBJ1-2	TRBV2	TGTGCCAGCATTCGACAGGGGGCGTCAAGTGGCTACACCTTC	CASIRQGASSGYTF
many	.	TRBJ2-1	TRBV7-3	TGTGCCAGCAGATCAGATCGGGCCTCAAATGAGCAGTTCTTC	CASRSDRASNEQFF